This T cell receptor (beta chain) was retrieved from a study of cytomegalovirus exposure and HLA in healthy donors. Points on this clone: Its target is not known.

Study findings and constraints: Analyses of presence/absence relied on an assumption of roughly uniform sequencing depth across donors. The study reported that TCR beta sequences accurately predicted HLA-A and HLA-B alleles in most subjects. The investigators catalogued 150 to 200 TCR beta chains as cytomegalovirus-associated.

Germline V gene lookup returns CDR1 SGHRS and CDR2 YFSETQ. This CDR3 spans 16 amino acids. V lost 2 bases, J lost 6 bases, and 17 bases lay in between. With 60 Vbeta and 13 Jbeta primers, the PCR was carried out. The method was immunoSEQ multiplex PCR; TCRdb's version includes in-frame clones alone and lacks a portion of them. Altogether tens of thousands of clones are present, under 85% being singletons, with the ten largest covering less than 3.5%. V gene TRBV5-1 combines with J gene TRBJ2-2; D is possibly TRBD1 (5 bases). Sequenced input: PBMCs. The receptor's source is a woman under 40 in good health and CMV-seronegative. The CDR3, as DNA: TGCGCCAGCAGCTTATGGTCAGGGATTGGGCCCGGGGAGCTGTTTTTT. Its protein is CASSLWSGIGPGELFF. Together with reference TRBV5-1 and TRBJ2-2, the CDR3 gives the full variable domain: KAGVTQTPRYLIKTRGQQVTLSCSPISGHRSVSWYQQTPGQGLQFLFEYFSETQRNKGNFPGRFSGRQFSNSRSEMNVSTLELGDSALYLCASSLWSGIGPGELFFGEGSRLTVL.